This entry concerns a single T cell receptor beta chain. Antigen unknown. The TCR cDNA carried a universal primer site and UMIs from 5'RACE template switching. TCRdb re-called the 5' RACE reads with MiXCR, one entry per CDR3 protein. The repertoire holds some 560,000 distinct CDR3 sequences, with 17% as singletons. In germline, CDR1 is SGHVS, CDR2 FNYEAQ. V trimming: 5 bases; J trimming: 6 bases; junction bases outside the gene matches: 10. The CDR3 has 14 amino acids. The data belong to a study of T cells after yellow fever vaccination. Study information: SMART-Seq v4 Ultra Low Input handled preparation of low-cell-number fractions.

Study-wide findings and caveats: A faster peak, day 5 versus 15, was reached by the weaker secondary response. Boosting was followed by the reappearance of most primary-vaccination clones (just under 97% CD4, 88% CD8).

The J gene is TRBJ2-7, the V gene TRBV7-6; 7 bases fit TRBD1. The receptor was isolated from a man younger than 35 who received the YFV17D yellow fever vaccine. The sample was PBMCs, taken about 5 days after the first yellow fever vaccination. CDR3 coding DNA: TGTGCCAGCAGCCCCACGGGACAGAACCCCGAGCAGTACTTC. As protein: CASSPTGQNPEQYF.